This passage covers 18 T cell receptor beta chains from one sample sequenced in a study of T cell repertoires in Merkel cell carcinoma. Libraries were prepared by immunoSEQ multiplex PCR; TCRdb keeps only in-frame clonotypes and omits some of them. The profile shows approximately 14,000 clones, roughly 80% of them singletons. The sample taken for sequencing was tumor tissue. The receptors stem from an adult with Merkel cell carcinoma.

This chain's CDR3 is CASSFGVGNSPLHF. The CDR3 DNA is TGTGCCAGCAGCTTCGGGGTCGGGAATTCACCCCTCCACTTT. The chain has TRBV7-9 and TRBJ1-6, with no clear D. This CDR3 has 14 amino acids. Germline CDR1 is SEHNR and CDR2 is FQNEAQ (reference sequence). Trimming cost V 3 bases and J 7 bases, with 10 bases left between them.

This chain connects TRBV20-1 to TRBJ1-1; D gene unclear. V was trimmed by 4 bases and J by 1 base, leaving 4 bases between them. The CDR3 extends over 11 amino acids. Germline values: CDR1 DFQATT, CDR2 SNEGSKA (reference sequence). Written as DNA, the CDR3 is TGCAGTGCTAATCAGAACACTGAAGCTTTCTTT. This codes for CSANQNTEAFF.

This clone was counted a few times. The rearrangement joins TRBV9 to TRBJ2-3; D is tentatively TRBD1 or TRBD2 (7 bases each). V lost 4 bases and J lost 4, with 13 bases in between. CDR3 length: 14 residues. The germline gives CDR1 SGDLS, CDR2 YYNGEE. CDR3 coding DNA: TGTGCCAGCAGCCCAGGGGGGGGCCCAGATACGCAGTATTTT. Translating it yields CASSPGGGPDTQYF.

The chain joins TRBV30 to TRBJ1-2; TRBD1 matches 8 bases. The V gene's germline CDR1 is GTSNPN and CDR2 SVGIG (reference sequence). The V gene end was trimmed by 2 bases and the J gene end by 4 bases; junction bases not matched to a gene: 9. There are 15 residues in the CDR3. CDR3 in amino acids: CAWSRGTGITYGYTF. The DNA for the CDR3 is TGTGCCTGGAGTAGGGGGACAGGAATCACCTATGGCTACACCTTC.

The CDR3 DNA sequence: TGTGCCAGTAGTCCCCTTATTACTAGCGGGGGAAATGAGCAGTTCTTC. Its translation: CASSPLITSGGNEQFF. This sequence joins TRBV19 and TRBJ2-1; TRBD2 aligns across 11 bases. The J segment lost 7 bases and the V segment lost 5 bases, leaving 10 bases of the junction unmatched. Germline V gene data show CDR1 as LNHDA and CDR2 as SQIVND (reference sequence). The CDR3 covers 16 residues.

The gene calls are TRBV6-2 or TRBV6-3 and TRBJ1-2; D is unclear. Trimming pared 2 bases from V and 4 bases from J, leaving 5 bases between. The CDR3 length is 12 residues. Looked up from germline, CDR1 is MNHEY and CDR2 is SVGEGT. The CDR3 is CASSYGIYGYTF. The CDR3, as DNA: TGTGCCAGCAGTTACGGTATCTATGGCTACACCTTC.

The V gene is TRBV5-1, the J gene TRBJ2-3, with TRBD2 matching 11 bases. Germline lookup yields CDR1 SGHRS and CDR2 YFSETQ. The junction had 7 bases not matched to a gene; V was cut back by 0 bases and J by 1 base. This CDR3 is built from 18 residues. The CDR3: CASSLAVAGGRGTDTQYF. In DNA form, the CDR3 reads TGCGCCAGCAGCTTGGCGGTAGCGGGGGGGCGCGGCACAGATACGCAGTATTTT.

V and J are TRBV11-3 and TRBJ2-1; D unresolved. Germline-derived CDR1 and CDR2 are SGHNT and YENEEA. This CDR3 has 13 amino acids. V lost 4 bases, J lost 5 bases, and 9 bases lay in between. The CDR3 bases are TGTGCCAGCAGCTCGGCACAGCACAATGAGCAGTTCTTC. As protein: CASSSAQHNEQFF.

V and J are TRBV19 and TRBJ1-4; D call uncertain. The CDR3 contains 15 residues. V lost 2 bases to trimming and J lost 3 bases, with 10 bases between them. CDR1 is LNHDA, CDR2 SQIVND, per germline (reference sequence). The CDR3 is CASSIPGGPNEKLFF. The CDR3 DNA reads TGTGCCAGTAGTATACCAGGCGGCCCTAATGAAAAACTGTTTTTT.

This clone has just a few counts. The V gene is TRBV4-1, the J gene TRBJ1-5, with D maybe TRBD1 (6 bases). V gave up 0 bases and J gave up 1 base, with 13 bases separating them. The CDR3 has 17 amino acids. Per the germline V gene, CDR1 is MGHRA and CDR2 is YSYEKL. The CDR3 is CASSQDLAGDSNQPQHF. The CDR3 nucleotides read TGCGCCAGCAGCCAAGATTTAGCAGGGGACAGCAATCAGCCCCAGCATTTT.

The gene calls are TRBV6-5 and TRBJ1-5; D perhaps matches TRBD1 (6 bases). This CDR3 comprises 14 residues. Trimming took off 2 bases at V and 4 bases at J, with 9 bases between the two ends. Germline V CDR1 and CDR2: MNHEY, SVGAGI. CDR3 sequence (DNA): TGTGCCAGCAGTTACAGGGGGTTTAATCAGCCCCAGCATTTT. It translates to CASSYRGFNQPQHF.

In this sample, this clone turned up a few times. The chain employs TRBV18 and TRBJ2-5, with TRBD1 identical over 8 bases. The ends lost 4 bases at V and 5 bases at J; junction bases unmatched: 9. The CDR3 has 15 residues. Germline CDR1 is KGHSH and CDR2 is LQKENI. The CDR3 DNA reads as TGTGCCAGCTCACTGAATACAGGGGGAGTCGAGACCCAGTACTTC. This encodes CASSLNTGGVETQYF. Drawing the rest from reference TRBV18 and TRBJ2-5, the complete variable domain is NAGVMQNPRHLVRRRGQEARLRCSPMKGHSHVYWYRQLPEEGLKFMVYLQKENIIDESGMPKERFSAEFPKEGPSILRIQQVVRGDSAAYFCASSLNTGGVETQYFGPGTRLLVL.

The chain links TRBV27 to TRBJ2-5, with 13 bases fitting TRBD2. CDR1 and CDR2 (germline): MNHEY, SMNVEV (reference sequence). J was trimmed by 1 base and V by 3 bases; bases with no gene match: 5. The CDR3 has 17 amino acids. The CDR3 loop reads CASSFFGLAGAQETQYF. The CDR3 DNA is TGTGCCAGCAGTTTTTTCGGACTAGCGGGGGCCCAAGAGACCCAGTACTTC.

This rearrangement joins TRBV2 to TRBJ2-2; D may be TRBD2 (5 bases). CDR1 SNHLY and CDR2 FYNNEI come from the germline V gene. V lost 5 bases and J 5 bases, leaving 15 bases between the germline ends. The CDR3 length is 15 residues. In nucleotides, the CDR3 is TGTGCCAGCAGTAGTCGGGAACGGCGAACCGGGGAGCTGTTTTTT. It yields the protein CASSSRERRTGELFF.

The sample holds one count of this clone. The CDR3 nucleotides are TGTGCCAGTAGTACGCGACGACAGGGAAGGACTGAAGCTTTCTTT. It yields the protein CASSTRRQGRTEAFF. V and J are TRBV19 and TRBJ1-1, with 7 bases that match TRBD1. The CDR3 extends over 15 amino acids. Germline lookup yields CDR1 LNHDA and CDR2 SQIVND (reference sequence). The ends lost 4 bases at V and 5 bases at J; junction bases unmatched: 10.

The chain carries TRBV4-2 and TRBJ1-2, with 8 nucleotides matching TRBD1. Trimming cost V 1 base and J 2 bases; bases outside gene matches: 3. CDR3 length equals 15 residues. Germline CDR1 is LGHNA and CDR2 is YNFKEQ. The CDR3 coding sequence is TGTGCCAGCAGCCAAGGCCCAGGGGGCAACTATGGCTACACCTTC. Amino acid sequence: CASSQGPGGNYGYTF.

This chain joins TRBV4-2 and TRBJ2-2; D gene uncertain. V was clipped by 7 bases and J by 1 base, with 10 bases between them. CDR3 size: 14 residues. The germline V gene encodes CDR1 LGHNA and CDR2 YNFKEQ. For the CDR3, the DNA is TGTGCCAGCACCCCCGAAGGGAACACCGGGGAGCTGTTTTTT. It specifies CASTPEGNTGELFF.

The V call is TRBV15, the J call TRBJ2-2; possibly TRBD1 for D (6 bases). Trimming stripped 5 bases from V and 8 bases from J, with 12 bases between. From germline, CDR1 is LNHNV and CDR2 YYDKDF (reference sequence). This CDR3 contains 13 residues. The CDR3 coding sequence is TGTGCCACCAGCCTTCTCAGGGGTGGGGAGCTGTTTTTT. It encodes CATSLLRGGELFF.